This T cell receptor (beta chain) was identified during a study of CD8 T cells in Susac syndrome. The authors sequenced TCR beta from blood CD8+ and CD4+ T cells. The study used treatment-naive patients who had stable or active relapsing-remitting disease as multiple sclerosis controls. CDR3 length equals 17 residues. Germline V CDR1 and CDR2: SGHVS, FQNEAQ. The ends lost 5 bases at V and 4 bases at J; junction bases unmatched: 14. When the RNA was reverse transcribed, random hexamers were used with an input of roughly 0.5 to 1 ug. immunoSEQ multiplex PCR amplified TCR beta CDR3 across 54 Vbeta, 13 Jbeta. One entry per CDR3 protein, called by TCRdb with MiXCR from the immunoSEQ multiplex PCR reads. The sample carries approximately 150,000 distinct CDR3 sequences, 75% to 90% recorded once. Details on this clonotype: Antigen unknown.

Study-level findings and limits: The study acknowledged a relatively small number of individuals in its TCR sequencing and HLA analysis.

The TCR comes from a human donor with multiple sclerosis. V and J are TRBV7-8 and TRBJ2-3, with TRBD2 matching 8 bases. The sequencing sample was made of CD8+ T cells from PBMCs. The CDR3 sequence: CASSPVGGGHGPDTQYF. The CDR3, as DNA: TGTGCCAGCAGCCCAGTTGGCGGGGGGCACGGCCCAGATACGCAGTATTTT.